These T cell receptor beta chains were read from a single sample in a study of OX40 agonist ivuxolimab in advanced cancers. Method: immunoSEQ multiplex PCR; TCRdb's copy keeps in-frame clones and lacks some. The data hold around 79,000 clones, with around nine tenths observed a single time. The source was CD4+ or CD8+ T cells sorted from blood, collected in a trial of the OX40 agonist ivuxolimab. Receptors originate from an adult with an advanced solid tumor such as melanoma, head and neck, liver or kidney cancer. The conserved cysteine and the conserved F or W are not part of the CDR3 here. Part of the rows lack a size; the others show once, few, many or a class for expanded clones.

V gene,clone size,J gene,CDR3 protein
TRBV28,.,TRBJ1-2,ASSLTAANYGYT
TRBV29-1,.,TRBJ2-5,SGTSQETQY
TRBV29-1,.,TRBJ2-7,SVTPGLAGHEQY
TRBV5-1,.,TRBJ1-1,ASSLDILRETEAF
TRBV10-1,once,TRBJ2-6,ASRKVNRTRESCGANVLT
TRBV7-8,.,TRBJ1-2,ASSLDRVSYT
TRBV6-5,once,TRBJ2-2,ASGRGGTGELF
TRBV7-2,once,TRBJ2-6,ASSLGSSGANVLT
TRBV9,once,TRBJ2-7,ASSVGQGTYEQY
TRBV29-1,.,TRBJ1-5,SVAVGGGNQPQH
TRBV30,.,TRBJ2-3,AWSVGGMDTQY
TRBV14,.,TRBJ2-1,ASTPAGISYNEQF
TRBV18,.,TRBJ1-5,ASSPRALLSQPQH
TRBV7-8,.,TRBJ2-3,ASSFTVTGLAGLDTQY
TRBV27,.,TRBJ1-2,ASSSQGWRYGYT
TRBV30,.,TRBJ1-5,AWRRDRGQPQH
TRBV27,.,TRBJ1-4,ASSLLRDTATNEKLF
TRBV9,.,TRBJ2-3,ASSPSGASQGDTQY
TRBV6-5,.,TRBJ1-4,ASSDGGGEKLF
TRBV4-1,.,TRBJ1-1,ASSSGVEAF
TRBV27,.,TRBJ1-1,ASSYRSMNTEAF
TRBV28,.,TRBJ1-4,ASSPGGFGEKLF
TRBV5-4,.,TRBJ2-3,ASSFGGGAVDTQY
TRBV9,.,TRBJ2-1,ASSAGTSGSFEQF
TRBV30,.,TRBJ1-5,AWSVREYGQPQH
TRBV5-6,.,TRBJ1-2,ASSLRQGVYGYT
TRBV28,few,TRBJ1-5,ASNLGLFSNQPQH
TRBV11-3,.,TRBJ2-1,ASSPQSGGRYNEQF
TRBV9,.,TRBJ2-7,ASSVGVEREQY
TRBV7-9,.,TRBJ2-1,ASTPRGSSYNEQF
TRBV2,.,TRBJ1-4,ASRSYGEKLF
TRBV18,.,TRBJ2-7,ASRINERGGYEQY
TRBV19,.,TRBJ2-5,ASSKGGRAVGQETQY
TRBV4-3,once,TRBJ1-2,ASSQSDREGYGYT
TRBV7-8,.,TRBJ1-6,ASSPDSNSPLH
TRBV28,.,TRBJ2-7,ASSLKVLLY